This TCR beta chain was documented in a study of T cell responses to AZD1222 COVID-19 vaccine. Regarding the study as a whole: In a largely white British group with more females than males, clonal diversity was possibly underestimated. Elevations in Spike-specific TCR breadth and depth followed administration of two AZD1222 doses.

The V and J ends lost 5 bases and 0 bases respectively, with 22 bases between them. Germline V lookup: CDR1 SGHVS, CDR2 FNYEAQ. CDR3 size: 18 residues. TCRdb's table, derived via immunoSEQ multiplex PCR, lists solely in-frame clones and lacks some. Here the sample spans over 75,000 clones, roughly 89% being singletons. On this clone itself: As yet, its antigen is unknown.

The source is an adult who received the AZD1222 COVID-19 vaccine. The rearrangement uses TRBV7-6 and TRBJ1-1; D perhaps matches TRBD1 (5 bases). Here the sequenced sample was peripheral blood, taken 28 days after the second AZD1222 dose. The CDR3 sequence is CASSALGGTYSMNTEAFF. Written as DNA, the CDR3 is TGTGCCAGCAGCGCTCTCGGGGGGACTTACTCAATGAACACTGAAGCTTTCTTT.